Shown below are 13 T cell receptor beta chains from a single sample sequenced in a study of blood T cell repertoires in COVID-19. The assay was immunoSEQ multiplex PCR, and TCRdb's table has in-frame clones only and misses some. The sample contains some 190,000 clones, about 83% of which appear only once. Sequenced: peripheral blood. All receptors come from a woman aged 65 to 85 with active or convalescent COVID-19.

The chain combines TRBV27 with TRBJ2-5; no definite D call. The CDR3 contains 13 residues. The germline V gene has CDR1 MNHEY and CDR2 SMNVEV (reference sequence). Trimming removed 5 bases from V and 0 bases from J, with 7 bases in between. This CDR3 is CASSLRYQETQYF. CDR3 nucleotide sequence: TGTGCCAGCAGTCTCAGGTACCAAGAGACCCAGTACTTC.

V usage is TRBV5-1 and J usage is TRBJ1-6; 9 nucleotides line up with TRBD1. V shed 4 bases and J 9 bases; nucleotides not matched to a gene: 2. The CDR3 contains 13 residues. Germline-derived CDR1 and CDR2 are SGHRS and YFSETQ. The CDR3 nucleotides read TGCGCCAGCAGCACAGGGGGCAGTTCACCCCTCCACTTT. It specifies CASSTGGSSPLHF.

This rearrangement joins TRBV5-1 to TRBJ1-1, with TRBD1 identical over 7 bases. The CDR3 consists of 13 residues. Unmatched junction bases numbered 8, after V lost 4 bases and J lost 8 bases. Per the germline V gene, CDR1 is SGHRS and CDR2 is YFSETQ. The CDR3 DNA is TGCGCCAGCAGCCCAGGAACAGGGGACGAAGCTTTCTTT. The encoded protein is CASSPGTGDEAFF.

The V call is TRBV5-1, the J call TRBJ2-7; 8 nucleotides match TRBD1. There are 14 residues in the CDR3. The germline CDR1 and CDR2 sequences are SGHRS and YFSETQ. V lost 3 bases to trimming and J lost 1 base; unmatched junction nucleotides: 3. The CDR3 nucleotides read TGCGCCAGCAGCTATGGGACAGGATCCTACGAGCAGTACTTC. It is translated as CASSYGTGSYEQYF.

The gene calls are TRBV5-4 and TRBJ1-2, with 7 bases fitting TRBD1. J lost 4 bases, V lost 2 bases, and 8 bases had no gene match. CDR3 length: 15 amino acids. Germline CDR1 is SGHNT and CDR2 is YYREEE (reference sequence). CDR3: CASSFSSAGGYGYTF. Here the CDR3 DNA reads TGTGCCAGCAGCTTTTCAAGTGCAGGGGGCTATGGCTACACCTTC.

The chain joins TRBV2 to TRBJ2-1; 11 positions match TRBD2. Germline CDR1 and CDR2: SNHLY and FYNNEI. V shed 6 bases and J 5 bases; nucleotides not matched to a gene: 6. CDR3 length: 15 residues. The CDR3 DNA sequence: TGTGCCAGCAGCTTACCGGGACTAGCGGACAATGAGCAGTTCTTC. Translation gives CASSLPGLADNEQFF.

V is TRBV12-3 or TRBV12-4 and J is TRBJ1-1; no clear D. This CDR3 spans 12 amino acids. The V end lost 6 bases, the J end lost 5 bases, and 10 bases lay between the germline ends. The chain's CDR3 is CASRLAGTEAFF. CDR3 sequence (DNA): TGTGCCAGCAGACTCGCGGGGACTGAAGCTTTCTTT.

This rearrangement joins TRBV12-3 or TRBV12-4 to TRBJ1-2; perhaps TRBD1 as D (6 bases). This CDR3 has 13 amino acids. V lost 4 bases to trimming and J lost 7 bases, with 13 bases between them. CDR3 sequence: CASSSTQGSGYTF. DNA of the CDR3: TGTGCCAGCAGTTCAACACAGGGAAGTGGCTACACCTTC.

This chain joins TRBV6-5 and TRBJ1-2, with D possibly TRBD1 on 5 matching bases. The CDR3 extends over 15 amino acids. CDR1 and CDR2 from the germline V gene are MNHEY and SVGAGI. Trimming pared 7 bases from V and 1 base from J, leaving 16 bases between. The DNA for the CDR3 is TGTGCCAGCACGGATGGAACAGGAGTTAACTATGGCTACACCTTC. This codes for CASTDGTGVNYGYTF.

Regarding this clone: The same CDR3 is also encoded by other DNA sequences in this sample. V and J are TRBV5-1 and TRBJ2-3; 7 nucleotides agree with TRBD2. CDR3 length: 13 amino acids. Trimming cost V 5 bases and J 0 bases; bases outside gene matches: 0. CDR1 and CDR2 (germline): SGHRS, YFSETQ. Here the CDR3 reads CASSSGSTDTQYF. The CDR3 coding sequence is TGCGCCAGCAGTAGCGGGAGCACAGATACGCAGTATTTT.

The CDR3 region is CASIGQGATGELFF. The CDR3 DNA is TGCGCCAGCATCGGACAGGGGGCGACCGGGGAGCTGTTTTTT. V and J are TRBV5-1 and TRBJ2-2; 11 positions agree with TRBD1. Trimming removed 6 bases from V and 5 bases from J; junction bases left unmatched: 3. This CDR3 region has 14 residues. The germline CDR1 and CDR2 sequences are SGHRS and YFSETQ. Variable domain in full (rest from reference TRBV5-1 and TRBJ2-2): KAGVTQTPRYLIKTRGQQVTLSCSPISGHRSVSWYQQTPGQGLQFLFEYFSETQRNKGNFPGRFSGRQFSNSRSEMNVSTLELGDSALYLCASIGQGATGELFFGEGSRLTVL.

This clone has only a few counts. V gene TRBV9 combines with J gene TRBJ2-5; D is perhaps TRBD2 (5 bases). Looked up from germline, CDR1 is SGDLS and CDR2 is YYNGEE. This CDR3 has 13 amino acids. Trimming took 4 bases from V and 2 from J, leaving 9 bases between them. The CDR3 protein is CASSQRPQETQYF. The CDR3, as DNA: TGTGCCAGCAGCCAGCGGCCACAAGAGACCCAGTACTTC.

This clone was seen a few times. The chain links TRBV2 to TRBJ1-1; D might be TRBD1 (6 bases). Germline assignment: CDR1 SNHLY and CDR2 FYNNEI. Between the trimmed V and J ends, which lost 4 bases and 2 bases, there was a span of 8 bases. This CDR3 comprises 13 residues. CDR3 sequence (DNA): TGTGCCAGCAGTGCACAGGGAAACACTGAAGCTTTCTTT. Amino acid sequence: CASSAQGNTEAFF.